These 4 T cell receptor beta chains share one sample of origin, sequenced in a study of cytomegalovirus exposure and HLA in healthy donors. PCR primers comprised 60 Vbeta and 13 Jbeta primers. Some clones are missing from TCRdb's copy, which holds only in-frame ones; the method was immunoSEQ multiplex PCR. The data contain over 90,000 clones, roughly 60% of them singletons. Source material: PBMCs. Every receptor here comes from a human donor in good health.

This rearrangement joins TRBV7-6 to TRBJ2-7; perhaps TRBD1 as D (6 bases). V lost 5 bases and J 5 bases, leaving 10 bases between the germline ends. This CDR3 has 12 residues. Germline values: CDR1 SGHVS, CDR2 FNYEAQ. CDR3 sequence reads: CASSKYRDEQYF. In nucleotides, the CDR3 is TGTGCCAGCAGCAAATACAGGGACGAGCAGTACTTC.

The CDR3 spells CASSPTGTGPQPQHF. The CDR3 DNA is TGTGCCAGCTCGCCAACCGGGACAGGGCCCCAGCCCCAGCATTTT. The V and J genes are TRBV18 and TRBJ1-5; 9 nucleotides align to TRBD1. V was clipped by 6 bases and J by 7 bases; unmatched bases: 10. The CDR3 covers 15 residues. Germline-derived CDR1 and CDR2 are KGHSH and LQKENI.

The gene calls are TRBV5-1 and TRBJ1-5; a possible D gene is TRBD1 (6 bases). Germline V gene sequence: CDR1 SGHRS, CDR2 YFSETQ. V gave up 4 bases and J gave up 3 bases, with 11 bases separating them. This CDR3 has 14 residues. Here the CDR3 reads CASSPGQNNQPQHF. CDR3 coding DNA: TGCGCCAGCAGCCCCGGACAGAACAATCAGCCCCAGCATTTT.

This clone was found a few times. The chain combines TRBV4-1 with TRBJ2-7, with 8 bases that match TRBD1. Germline-derived CDR1 and CDR2 are MGHRA and YSYEKL. V shed 5 bases and J 4 bases; nucleotides not matched to a gene: 13. The CDR3 has 16 amino acids. The CDR3: CASSYFPDRGVYEQYF. CDR3 DNA: TGCGCCAGCAGCTATTTCCCAGACAGGGGTGTATACGAGCAGTACTTC.